Below, one TCR beta chain is given with its context. Its antigen is undetermined. The data originate from a study of CD4 T cells in relation to SARS-CoV-2 and coronaviruses. Study-wide points: SARS-CoV-2-driven expansion was significantly weaker in crossreactive than monoreactive clones.

The protocol was immunoSEQ multiplex PCR, while the TCRdb copy is restricted to in-frame clones and leaves out a portion. The sample records 20,000 to 30,000 clones, roughly four fifths being singletons. Before the COVID-19 pandemic, during about 2011-2019, CD4+ T cells were taken from unexposed donors. CD4+ T cells were isolated from the cells after roughly 11 days of culture. Germline values: CDR1 SEHNR, CDR2 FQNEAQ (reference sequence). The length of the CDR3 is 14 residues. Trimming cost V 2 bases and J 10 bases, with 16 bases left between them. Sample: CD4+ T cells from PBMCs, cultured in vitro. This receptor was obtained from a human donor in good health. The chain has TRBV7-9 and TRBJ2-3, with D perhaps given as TRBD1 or TRBD2 (5 bases each). The CDR3 here is CASSLTAGLGAQYF. The CDR3 DNA is TGTGCCAGCAGCTTAACGGCGGGCTTGGGGGCGCAGTATTTT.